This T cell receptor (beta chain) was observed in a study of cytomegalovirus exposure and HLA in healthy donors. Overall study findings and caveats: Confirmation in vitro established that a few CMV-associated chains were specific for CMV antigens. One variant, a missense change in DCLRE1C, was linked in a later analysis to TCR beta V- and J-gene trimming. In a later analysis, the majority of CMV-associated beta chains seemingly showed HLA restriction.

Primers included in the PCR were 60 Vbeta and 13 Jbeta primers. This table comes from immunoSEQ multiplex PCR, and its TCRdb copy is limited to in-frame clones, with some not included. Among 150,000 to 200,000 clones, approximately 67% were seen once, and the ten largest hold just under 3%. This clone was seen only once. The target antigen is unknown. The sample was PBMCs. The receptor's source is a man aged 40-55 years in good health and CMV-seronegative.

The CDR3 reads CACISSGRGAYNEQFF. CDR3 bases: TGTGCCTGCATATCTAGCGGGCGGGGGGCCTACAATGAGCAGTTCTTC. The chain carries TRBV28 and TRBJ2-1; the match to TRBD2 covers 8 bases. J gave up 2 bases and V 11 bases, and 14 bases lay outside the gene matches. CDR3 size: 16 residues. CDR1 is MDHEN and CDR2 is SYDVKM in the germline V gene.